This TCR beta chain was identified in a study of response to subunit inactivated influenza vaccine. The germline CDR1 and CDR2 sequences are LGHNT and FRNRAP. V was trimmed by 3 bases and J by 0 bases, leaving 9 bases between them. The CDR3 covers 15 residues. MiXCR, run by TCRdb on the RT-PCR reads, gives a single entry per CDR3 protein. The table lists approximately 170,000 distinct CDR3 sequences, 12% of them singletons. These records were also assigned to another study, of T cells expressing NK-cell markers. As reported in that work: For TCR beta, cDNA was produced by 5'RACE template switching with UMIs. According to the study, TCR beta repertoires originated from sorted CD3+CD56+NKG2C+, CD3+CD56+NKG2C- and CD3+CD56-NKG2C+ T cells. Restriction of sorting to alpha-beta TCR T cells was accomplished in several experiments using an anti-gamma-delta TCR antibody. In several donors, these clonotypes also led the CD3+CD56-NKG2C+ fraction. The study left the HCMV specificity of expanded NKG2C+ T cell clones unresolved.

The gene calls are TRBV12-5 and TRBJ1-5; D is ambiguous. The sequencing used CD8+ T cells sorted from PBMCs, collected 11 to 12 days after vaccination. This receptor was identified in a man aged 50 or older who received an inactivated influenza vaccine. The DNA of the CDR3 is TGTGCTAGTGGTTTAAACATATATAGCAATCAGCCCCAGCATTTT. This translates into CASGLNIYSNQPQHF.